This T cell receptor beta chain was profiled in a study of blood T cell repertoires in COVID-19. As originally analysed: Reference gene primers were amplified, and this amplification served to estimate nucleated cell counts. The table came from immunoSEQ multiplex PCR; TCRdb's copy has only in-frame clones and leaves some out. That table furnishes V, J and clone size, whereas the DNA furnished D and trimming. The sample carries under 110,000 clones, 92% recorded once. Germline CDR1 is SEHNR and CDR2 is FQNEAQ (reference sequence). V was cut by 4 bases and J by 0 bases, with 10 bases left in between. CDR3 length equals 14 residues.

The clonotype originates from a man aged 45-65 years with active COVID-19. Sequencing was carried out using peripheral blood. This chain joins TRBV7-9 and TRBJ2-7; D is undetermined. The CDR3 here is CASSYLEISYEQYF. The CDR3 DNA sequence: TGTGCCAGCAGCTATCTGGAGATCTCCTACGAGCAGTACTTC.